A selection of T cell receptor beta chains follows, all from one sample in a study of monozygotic twins with inflammatory bowel disease. TCRdb reprocessed the 5' RACE reads, keeping one entry per CDR3 protein, no DNA. Its table lists about 300,000 distinct CDR3 sequences. The material sequenced was blood. These receptors originate from a human donor with ulcerative colitis or Crohn's disease, or a healthy co-twin of an affected twin (not recorded which). CDR3s include the opening cysteine and the closing phenylalanine or tryptophan.

V	length	J	CDR3
TRBV6-2/TRBV6-3	14	TRBJ2-7	CASNLRGGPYEQYF
TRBV20-1	15	TRBJ2-3	CSAPNRGEVTDTQYF
TRBV6-2/TRBV6-3	15	TRBJ2-7	CASRIDPSRSYEQYF
TRBV6-2/TRBV6-3	15	TRBJ2-6	CASMDGSSGANVLTF
TRBV12-3/TRBV12-4	16	TRBJ2-2	CASRPPDGANTGELFF
TRBV5-1	15	TRBJ1-1	CASSLSQGKNTEAFF
TRBV20-1	13	TRBJ2-7	CSAEGQGPYEQYF
TRBV4-1	17	TRBJ1-5	CASSQGDGRSFNQPQHF
TRBV11-1	18	TRBJ1-6	CASSSYLLRTSYNSPLHF
TRBV14	11	TRBJ2-7	CASSQDTRQYF
TRBV7-2	15	TRBJ1-4	CASSLRGSTNEKLFF
TRBV7-2	14	TRBJ1-6	CASSLTRGPSPLHF
TRBV2	15	TRBJ2-4	CASSEVGASGNIQYF
TRBV3-1	14	TRBJ2-5	CASSQWTEEETQYF
TRBV9	14	TRBJ2-3	CASGTGWGTDTQYF
TRBV7-8	14	TRBJ2-1	CASRVGGPYNEQFF
TRBV14	16	TRBJ2-7	CASSQAPGLPVYEQYF
TRBV18	13	TRBJ2-5	CASSARQQETQYF
TRBV20-1	16	TRBJ2-2	CSARDYYGGYTGELFF
TRBV29-1	13	TRBJ2-1	CSVVLAGNNEQFF
TRBV11-2	19	TRBJ2-6	CASSLLAGAVSGGANVLTF
TRBV7-2	15	TRBJ2-2	CASSFKQGNTGELFF
TRBV12-3/TRBV12-4	16	TRBJ2-3	CASSLLSGGSTDTQYF
TRBV27	13	TRBJ2-2	CASRGFGTGELFF
TRBV19	13	TRBJ2-1	CATKRGFYNEQFF
TRBV18	14	TRBJ1-5	CASSPGPLGQPQHF
TRBV20-1	12	TRBJ2-7	CSADSGSYEQYF
TRBV6-1	12	TRBJ1-5	CASSELNQPQHF
TRBV7-9	16	TRBJ2-3	CASSSASAISTDTQYF
TRBV27	13	TRBJ2-3	CASSRQGLDTQYF
TRBV5-1	14	TRBJ2-7	CASSETGVSYEQYF
TRBV7-9	16	TRBJ2-7	CASSASVGQAADEQYF
TRBV7-8	15	TRBJ2-1	CASSWTSFLYNEQFF
TRBV4-3	14	TRBJ2-3	CASSQDISRDTQYF
TRBV7-2	15	TRBJ2-1	CASSPVVMSYNEQFF
TRBV18	16	TRBJ2-5	CASSRPRQFELETQYF
TRBV5-1	16	TRBJ2-2	CASSQQDRTLSGELFF